This note documents a single TCR beta chain sequence. The antigen is unknown. This specimen belongs to a study of cytomegalovirus exposure and HLA in healthy donors. The V gene end was trimmed by 10 bases and the J gene end by 3 bases; junction bases not matched to a gene: 11. Germline V gene data show CDR1 as MNHNY and CDR2 as SVGAGI (reference sequence). CDR3 length: 15 amino acids. Overall study results and limits: Presence/absence analyses assumed roughly uniform sequencing depth across donors, which may not hold. The authors later found TCR association rates varying by HLA locus, with DRB1 most and HLA-C fewest. Prediction of most subjects' HLA-A and HLA-B alleles by TCR beta sequences was reportedly accurate.

The PCR employed 60 Vbeta primers together with 13 Jbeta primers. TCRdb's copy holds only in-frame clones and misses some; the assay was immunoSEQ multiplex PCR. The sample includes approximately 100,000 clones, about 70% of them seen just once. The sample consisted of PBMCs. The receptor comes from a man in his fifties or sixties in good health and CMV-seropositive. The chain combines TRBV6-6 with TRBJ1-1; 10 nucleotides align to TRBD1. CDR3 residues: CATYPRGTGDTEAFF. The CDR3 DNA follows: TGTGCCACCTACCCTAGGGGGACAGGGGACACTGAAGCTTTCTTT.